The 30 T cell receptor beta chains presented below share a single source sample, sequenced in a study of cytomegalovirus exposure and HLA in healthy donors. 13 Jbeta primers and 60 Vbeta primers were used for the PCR. Sequencing used immunoSEQ multiplex PCR; TCRdb keeps in-frame clones, though not all of them. The table has approximately 150,000 clones, around 80% seen once. What was sequenced was PBMCs. All receptors come from a woman between 40 and 55 years old in good health and CMV-seronegative.

The J gene is TRBJ1-4, the V gene TRBV5-1; 8 bases are a match to TRBD1. The CDR3 totals 14 residues. CDR1 and CDR2 (germline): SGHRS, YFSETQ. V gave up 4 bases and J gave up 8 bases; unmatched junction bases: 7. The CDR3 coding sequence is TGCGCCAGCAGCCCCGGGACAGGAGGGGAAAAACTGTTTTTT. This translates into CASSPGTGGEKLFF.

This chain links TRBV28 with TRBJ2-1; 8 bases fit TRBD2. V lost 10 bases to trimming and J lost 9 bases; unmatched junction nucleotides: 23. CDR1 and CDR2 from the germline V gene are MDHEN and SYDVKM. The CDR3 length is 17 residues. This chain's CDR3 is CATLGGDRAGENGEQFF. The CDR3 nucleotides are TGTGCCACCCTCGGAGGGGACCGAGCGGGAGAGAACGGTGAGCAGTTCTTC.

This clone was observed a handful of times. This chain uses TRBV28 with TRBJ1-2; 7 bases map to TRBD1. The length of the CDR3 is 14 residues. Germline loops: CDR1 MDHEN, CDR2 SYDVKM. V trimming: 5 bases; J trimming: 5 bases; junction bases outside the gene matches: 8. CDR3 loop: CASSDSGTVYGYTF. CDR3 bases: TGTGCCAGCAGTGACTCCGGGACAGTTTATGGCTACACCTTC.

This clone occurred a few times. The genes are TRBV4-1 and TRBJ2-3, with no clear D. The CDR3 runs 14 residues. V dropped 1 base and J dropped 4 bases, with 9 bases sitting between them. The germline V gene encodes CDR1 MGHRA and CDR2 YSYEKL. As DNA, the CDR3 is TGCGCCAGCAGCCAAGGCTTACGCGCAGATACGCAGTATTTT. It is translated as CASSQGLRADTQYF.

The chain links TRBV29-1 to TRBJ2-7, with a weak D call TRBD1 (6 bases). In germline, CDR1 is SQVTM, CDR2 ANQGSEA. The CDR3 is 12 residues long. Written as DNA, the CDR3 is TGCAGTGTTCAATCCAGGGGTTACGAGCAGTACTTC. Its translation: CSVQSRGYEQYF.

V and J are TRBV5-1 and TRBJ2-7; 7 nucleotides match TRBD1. With 4 bases clipped from V and 4 bases from J, the junction kept 2 bases outside the gene matches. Germline V lookup: CDR1 SGHRS, CDR2 YFSETQ. The CDR3 has 12 amino acids. The CDR3 protein is CASSQGDYEQYF. In DNA form, the CDR3 reads TGCGCCAGCAGCCAGGGGGATTACGAGCAGTACTTC.

This chain joins TRBV10-1 and TRBJ2-7; the match to TRBD1 covers 9 bases. The junction had 3 bases not matched to a gene; V was cut back by 4 bases and J by 5 bases. CDR1 and CDR2 from the germline V gene are WNHNN and SYGVQD (reference sequence). The CDR3 extends over 13 amino acids. This CDR3 reads CASSGDREDEQYF. DNA of the CDR3: TGCGCCAGCAGTGGGGACAGGGAAGACGAGCAGTACTTC.

The chain combines TRBV27 with TRBJ2-5; 9 bases are shared with TRBD2. The CDR3 has 14 residues. The V segment lost 3 bases and the J segment 5 bases; nucleotides outside the gene matches: 4. From germline, CDR1 is MNHEY and CDR2 SMNVEV (reference sequence). CDR3 nucleotides: TGTGCCAGCAGTTTTGGCGGGGGGGGTGAGACCCAGTACTTC. Its translation is CASSFGGGGETQYF.

The chain has TRBV18 and TRBJ1-2, with 11 bases lining up with TRBD1. Germline lookup yields CDR1 KGHSH and CDR2 LQKENI. The J segment lost 7 bases and the V segment lost 2 bases, leaving 6 bases of the junction unmatched. This CDR3 spans 15 amino acids. The CDR3 protein is CASSPGTGGKVGYTF. DNA for the CDR3: TGTGCCAGCTCACCAGGGACAGGGGGAAAGGTTGGCTACACCTTC.

The chain is built from TRBV28 and TRBJ2-7; 7 positions agree with TRBD2. The CDR3 covers 13 residues. Germline V gene lookup returns CDR1 MDHEN and CDR2 SYDVKM. The V and J ends lost 3 bases and 3 bases, in that order; junction bases with no gene match: 2. In DNA form, the CDR3 reads TGTGCCAGCAGTTTCGGGGGGATCTACGAGCAGTACTTC. Protein sequence: CASSFGGIYEQYF.

The gene calls are TRBV6-1 and TRBJ2-7, with 7 bases identical to TRBD1. The junction had 9 bases not matched to a gene; V was cut back by 7 bases and J by 3 bases. Germline loops: CDR1 MNHNS, CDR2 SASEGT. This CDR3 spans 14 amino acids. DNA of the CDR3: TGTGCCAGCAAACCCGGGGACAGCTTCTACGAGCAGTACTTC. Its translation: CASKPGDSFYEQYF.

The chain employs TRBV6-6 and TRBJ2-1; the match to TRBD1 covers 7 bases. With 4 bases clipped from V and 5 bases from J, the junction kept 2 bases outside the gene matches. The CDR3 runs 13 residues. The germline V gene encodes CDR1 MNHNY and CDR2 SVGAGI (reference sequence). The CDR3 nucleotides are TGTGCCAGCAGTTCCGACAGGGACAATGAGCAGTTCTTC. Protein sequence: CASSSDRDNEQFF.

This chain joins TRBV11-1 and TRBJ2-7, with TRBD1 as a possible D gene (5 bases). The CDR3 length is 13 residues. The germline V gene encodes CDR1 SGHAT and CDR2 FQDESV (reference sequence). V dropped 2 bases and J dropped 2 bases, with 7 bases sitting between them. The CDR3 DNA sequence: TGTGCCAGCAGCTTACAGGACACCTACGAGCAGTACTTC. This codes for CASSLQDTYEQYF. The full variable domain, its missing parts supplied by reference TRBV11-1 and TRBJ2-7, is EAEVAQSPRYKITEKSQAVAFWCDPISGHATLYWYRQILGQGPELLVQFQDESVVDDSQLPKDRFSAERLKGVDSTLKIQPAELGDSAMYLCASSLQDTYEQYFGPGTRLTVT.

The chain has TRBV14 and TRBJ2-4; 8 bases are shared with TRBD2. The CDR3 contains 14 residues. J lost 7 bases, V lost 0 bases, and 2 bases had no gene match. Germline assignment: CDR1 SGHDN and CDR2 FVKESK. The CDR3, as DNA: TGTGCCAGCAGCCAAGATACTAGCGGCAACATTCAGTACTTC. Amino acids: CASSQDTSGNIQYF.

The CDR3 is CASSALGDSYGYTF. DNA for the CDR3: TGTGCCAGCAGTGCTCTCGGGGACTCCTATGGCTACACCTTC. The chain is built from TRBV25-1 and TRBJ1-2; possible D gene TRBD1, 5 bases. This CDR3 is 14 amino acids long. Germline V CDR1 and CDR2: MGHDK, SYGVNS. Trimming removed 4 bases at V and 4 bases at J, with 13 bases between.

The V call is TRBV5-6, the J call TRBJ2-5; 9 nucleotides match TRBD1. J gave up 5 bases and V 4 bases, and 6 bases lay outside the gene matches. The CDR3 loop spans 14 amino acids. CDR1 is SGHDT and CDR2 is YYEEEE in the germline V gene. The CDR3 loop is CASSGDRVFETQYF. CDR3 sequence (DNA): TGTGCCAGCAGCGGGGACAGGGTTTTTGAGACCCAGTACTTC.

This chain connects TRBV10-3 to TRBJ2-3; 9 bases agree with TRBD2. The CDR3 has 20 amino acids. J lost 1 base, V lost 2 bases, and 16 bases had no gene match. From germline, CDR1 is ENHRY and CDR2 SYGVKD. For the CDR3, the DNA is TGTGCCATCAGTGAGACGACCGGGACTAGCTCGGATATCGGCACAGATACGCAGTATTTT. Residues: CAISETTGTSSDIGTDTQYF.

This clone was observed a few times. The chain recombines TRBV6-4 with TRBJ1-5, with no clear D. The CDR3 has 15 amino acids. Trimming pared 1 base from V and 1 base from J, leaving 8 bases between. From germline, CDR1 is MRHNA and CDR2 SNTAGT. CDR3 DNA sequence: TGTGCCAGCAGTGACTACCCCGGGAGCAATCAGCCCCAGCATTTT. It translates to CASSDYPGSNQPQHF.

This clone was observed a few times. The V and J genes are TRBV18 and TRBJ1-4, with a weak D call TRBD1 (5 bases). The V and J ends lost 0 bases and 6 bases respectively, with 5 bases between them. From germline, CDR1 is KGHSH and CDR2 LQKENI. The CDR3 loop spans 13 amino acids. CDR3 residues: CASSPPGDEKLFF. The CDR3 region has the DNA TGTGCCAGCTCACCACCAGGGGATGAAAAACTGTTTTTT.

This clone was counted a single time. The chain joins TRBV19 to TRBJ1-3, with 7 bases identical to TRBD1. Germline assignment: CDR1 LNHDA and CDR2 SQIVND (reference sequence). The CDR3 consists of 14 residues. With 3 bases clipped from V and 2 bases from J, the junction kept 1 base outside the gene matches. CDR3: CASSIGQAGNTIYF. In DNA form, the CDR3 reads TGTGCCAGTAGTATTGGACAGGCTGGAAACACCATATATTTT.

V gene TRBV14 combines with J gene TRBJ2-3, with 8 bases lining up with TRBD2. Germline assignment: CDR1 SGHDN and CDR2 FVKESK. CDR3 size: 15 residues. Trimming removed 4 bases from V and 4 bases from J; junction bases left unmatched: 7. The CDR3 spells CASSLGGAGPDTQYF. CDR3 in DNA: TGTGCCAGCAGCCTCGGGGGGGCTGGCCCAGATACGCAGTATTTT.

V usage is TRBV27 and J usage is TRBJ2-7; D might be TRBD1 (5 bases). V was pared by 3 bases and J by 4 bases, with 10 bases between. Germline CDR1 and CDR2: MNHEY and SMNVEV (reference sequence). CDR3 size: 13 residues. The CDR3 coding sequence is TGTGCCAGCAGTTTTGCTCAGGGTTACGAGCAGTACTTC. It encodes CASSFAQGYEQYF.

The V and J genes are TRBV28 and TRBJ2-7; maybe TRBD1 (6 bases). With 6 bases removed from V and 3 bases from J, the gap between germline ends came to 18 bases. The CDR3 runs 15 residues. Germline V gene sequence: CDR1 MDHEN, CDR2 SYDVKM. Here the CDR3 reads CASSPFRGPIYEQYF. The CDR3 nucleotides read TGTGCCAGCAGCCCCTTCAGGGGTCCTATCTACGAGCAGTACTTC. Full variable domain (rest looked up from reference TRBV28 and TRBJ2-7): DVKVTQSSRYLVKRTGEKVFLECVQDMDHENMFWYRQDPGLGLRLIYFSYDVKMKEKGDIPEGYSVSREKKERFSLILESASTNQTSMYLCASSPFRGPIYEQYFGPGTRLTVT.

The rearrangement uses TRBV11-2 and TRBJ2-1; D is unresolved. The CDR3 has 15 residues. Germline V gene lookup returns CDR1 SGHAT and CDR2 FQNNGV. Trimming took off 1 base at V and 0 bases at J, with 7 bases between the two ends. CDR3 nucleotides: TGTGCCAGCAGCTTAGGTGTCTTCTCCTACAATGAGCAGTTCTTC. It yields the protein CASSLGVFSYNEQFF. The whole variable domain, filled in from reference TRBV11-2 and TRBJ2-1, reads EAGVAQSPRYKIIEKRQSVAFWCNPISGHATLYWYQQILGQGPKLLIQFQNNGVVDDSQLPKDRFSAERLKGVDSTLKIQPAKLEDSAVYLCASSLGVFSYNEQFFGPGTRLTVL.

V is TRBV4-1 and J is TRBJ1-6; D remains unclear. V was pared by 3 bases and J by 7 bases, with 10 bases between. The CDR3 is 14 residues long. From germline, CDR1 is MGHRA and CDR2 YSYEKL. CDR3 DNA: TGCGCCAGCAGCCAGGGAGTTTGGAATTCACCCCTCCACTTT. It specifies CASSQGVWNSPLHF.

The chain links TRBV4-1 to TRBJ2-4; 10 bases agree with TRBD2. Looked up from germline, CDR1 is MGHRA and CDR2 is YSYEKL. Trimming took 3 bases from V and 0 from J; bases not matched to a gene: 17. The CDR3 loop spans 21 amino acids. The CDR3 DNA reads TGCGCCAGCAGCCAGGAGGGGGGACTAGCGAGGGTTAACGTAGCCAAAAACATTCAGTACTTC. As protein: CASSQEGGLARVNVAKNIQYF.

Details on this clone: An end of the junction differs from the germline gene, which may be a read error. The chain employs TRBV7-9 and TRBJ2-5; tentatively, D is TRBD2 (5 bases). The CDR3 runs to 13 residues. Looked up from germline, CDR1 is SEHNR and CDR2 is FQNEAQ (reference sequence). CDR3: CSSRPILGETQYF. The CDR3 nucleotides read TGTTCCAGCAGACCTATACTAGGGGAGACCCAGTACTTC.

The chain employs TRBV28 and TRBJ2-2; no firm D call. CDR1 is MDHEN and CDR2 is SYDVKM in the germline V gene. The V and J ends lost 2 bases and 7 bases respectively, with 8 bases between them. The CDR3 covers 13 residues. In nucleotides, the CDR3 is TGTGCCAGCAGTTTAAAACAGAACGGGGAGCTGTTTTTT. Translated: CASSLKQNGELFF.

The rearrangement uses TRBV10-3 and TRBJ1-2; a weak D match, TRBD1 (5 bases). CDR3 size: 15 residues. Trimming removed 3 bases from V and 4 bases from J, with 15 bases in between. Germline V gene data show CDR1 as ENHRY and CDR2 as SYGVKD. In DNA, the CDR3 is TGTGCCATCAGTGAACTAGACGGCGGGGGCTATGGCTACACCTTC. Translated, it gives CAISELDGGGYGYTF.

V usage is TRBV7-2 and J usage is TRBJ2-4; D perhaps matches TRBD1 (6 bases). Per germline, CDR1 SGHTA and CDR2 FQGNSA. The CDR3 spans 14 residues. The ends were cut back, 2 bases at V and 8 bases at J, with 13 bases in the middle. CDR3 coding DNA: TGTGCCAGCAGCTTACTAACAGGGTCGGACATTCAGTACTTC. This gives the protein CASSLLTGSDIQYF. The variable domain in full, with the rest retrieved from reference TRBV7-2 and TRBJ2-4, is GAGVSQSPSNKVTEKGKDVELRCDPISGHTALYWYRQSLGQGLEFLIYFQGNSAPDKSGLPSDRFSAERTGGSVSTLTIQRTQQEDSAVYLCASSLLTGSDIQYFGAGTRLSVL.